The entry below gives a single TCR beta chain sequence along with its context. The entry originates in a study of shared T cell receptors in the human thymus. TCRdb's copy holds only in-frame clones and misses some; the assay was immunoSEQ multiplex PCR. Found here are hundreds of thousands of clones, approximately 89% of them singletons; the top ten hold roughly 0.0087%. This CDR3 comprises 17 residues. The V and J ends lost 5 bases and 4 bases, in that order; junction bases with no gene match: 13. Looked up from germline, CDR1 is MDHEN and CDR2 is SYDVKM. The data were also submitted as part of a second study, on human thymus T cells. That paper notes: The source of the thymus tissue was resections taken during corrective heart surgery. Repertoires from thymus and blood appeared to show biased V and J gene usage. Unrelated individuals had highly overlapping thymic repertoires, as reported in related research.

The receptor was derived from a boy under two years old with a congenital heart defect. The chain employs TRBV28 and TRBJ1-4; 7 positions match TRBD1. The specimen was thymocytes. The CDR3 DNA sequence: TGTGCCAGCAGTCCCAAAGACAGGGCAGATCGTAATGAAAAACTGTTTTTT. Translation: CASSPKDRADRNEKLFF.